The TCR beta chain under discussion was sequenced for a study of CD8+ T cells in alopecia areata. As part of sample collection, lesional scalp punch biopsies and peripheral blood were taken from alopecia areata patients. V lost 6 bases, J lost 6 bases, and 18 bases lay in between. There are 14 residues in the CDR3. Looked up from germline, CDR1 is MGHDK and CDR2 is SYGVNS. cDNA prepared by RNA extraction and subsequent reverse transcription served as the template for sequencing. Using immunoSEQ multiplex PCR, the repertoire was profiled, and TCRdb retains in-frame clones only, with some absent. The top ten hold roughly 50% of the sample, which has 50,000 to 70,000 clones, 40% to 50% seen once.

Sequenced: NKG2D-low CD8+ T cells sorted from blood. The chain carries TRBV25-1 and TRBJ2-7; D unclear. The receptor was isolated from a human donor with alopecia areata. The CDR3 DNA sequence: TGTGCCAGCAGCCTTCGCGCTAGGGCCGGCGAGCAGTACTTC. Protein product: CASSLRARAGEQYF.